One and the same sample provided the 27 T cell receptor beta chains below, sequenced in a study of CD8 T cells in Susac syndrome. Random hexamers were used to reverse transcribe the RNA input (roughly 0.5 to 1 ug). One entry per CDR3 protein results from TCRdb running MiXCR on the immunoSEQ multiplex PCR reads. The sample lists 84,000 or so distinct CDR3 sequences, over 85% occurring once. Sequencing was carried out using CD8+ T cells from PBMCs. These receptors all come from a human donor with Susac syndrome.

The genes are TRBV15 and TRBJ1-5; D ambiguous. Trimming cost V 0 bases and J 9 bases, with 15 bases left between them. The CDR3 is 15 residues long. Germline V gene sequence: CDR1 LNHNV, CDR2 YYDKDF (reference sequence). The CDR3: CATSRDRGTTRPQHF. CDR3 nucleotides: TGTGCCACCAGCAGAGATCGAGGAACCACCCGGCCCCAGCATTTT.

This rearrangement joins TRBV5-6 to TRBJ1-1; 8 nucleotides agree with TRBD1. The CDR3 has 14 residues. With 0 bases clipped from V and 8 bases from J, the junction kept 6 bases outside the gene matches. The germline CDR1 and CDR2 sequences are SGHDT and YYEEEE. The CDR3 sequence: CASSLAGGEGEAFF. In DNA form, the CDR3 reads TGTGCCAGCAGCTTGGCAGGGGGCGAGGGAGAAGCTTTCTTT.

This chain's CDR3 is CASSPWTGGVSSEQFF. For the CDR3, the DNA is TGTGCCAGCAGCCCGTGGACAGGGGGCGTATCTAGTGAGCAGTTCTTC. The genes are TRBV6-1 and TRBJ2-1; 11 nucleotides match TRBD1. The ends lost 6 bases at V and 9 bases at J; junction bases unmatched: 13. CDR1 and CDR2 from the germline V gene are MNHNS and SASEGT. This CDR3 comprises 16 residues.

The V call is TRBV20-1, the J call TRBJ1-2; D might be TRBD1 (5 bases). The V end lost 5 bases, the J end lost 2 bases, and 12 bases lay between the germline ends. This CDR3 comprises 13 residues. Germline assignment: CDR1 DFQATT and CDR2 SNEGSKA (reference sequence). For the CDR3, the DNA is TGCAGTGCTGGGGCCGGGGCCAACTATGGCTACACCTTC. Translated, it gives CSAGAGANYGYTF.

This CDR3 is CASSPRDRYTEAFF. Here the CDR3 DNA reads TGTGCCAGTAGTCCCCGGGACAGATACACTGAAGCTTTCTTT. The V gene is TRBV19, the J gene TRBJ1-1; 7 bases are a match to TRBD1. This CDR3 is 14 amino acids long. The ends lost 5 bases at V and 3 bases at J; junction bases unmatched: 6. Germline V gene data show CDR1 as LNHDA and CDR2 as SQIVND (reference sequence).

CDR3 sequence reads: CASSLRLAASSYEQYF. The CDR3 DNA reads as TGTGCCAGCAGCCTAAGGCTAGCGGCCAGCTCCTACGAGCAGTACTTC. The V gene is TRBV27, the J gene TRBJ2-7, with 7 bases matching TRBD2. In germline, CDR1 is MNHEY, CDR2 SMNVEV (reference sequence). V shed 6 bases and J 0 bases; nucleotides not matched to a gene: 11. The CDR3 has 16 amino acids.

This clonotype was recorded once. The chain couples TRBV15 to TRBJ1-3; a possible D gene is TRBD1 (5 bases). Trimming removed 4 bases from V and 0 bases from J, with 13 bases in between. The CDR3 has 16 amino acids. CDR1 is LNHNV, CDR2 YYDKDF, per germline (reference sequence). CDR3 DNA sequence: TGTGCCACCAGCACCCAGGGTACCTTCTCTGGAAACACCATATATTTT. Amino acid sequence: CATSTQGTFSGNTIYF. The full variable domain, completed using reference TRBV15 and TRBJ1-3, is DAMVIQNPRYQVTQFGKPVTLSCSQTLNHNVMYWYQQKSSQAPKLLFHYYDKDFNNEADTPDNFQSRRPNTSFCFLDIRSPGLGDTAMYLCATSTQGTFSGNTIYFGEGSWLTVV.

V gene TRBV29-1 combines with J gene TRBJ1-1; no clear D gene. Trimming left V 8 bases short and J 3 bases short, with 13 bases between. In germline, CDR1 is SQVTM, CDR2 ANQGSEA. There are 12 residues in the CDR3. CDR3 protein: CSYLIGDTEAFF. The DNA for the CDR3 is TGCAGCTATTTGATCGGAGACACTGAAGCTTTCTTT.

This clonotype was picked up one time. The rearrangement joins TRBV6-2 or TRBV6-3 to TRBJ2-1, with 8 bases fitting TRBD2. The V segment lost 4 bases and the J segment 2 bases; nucleotides outside the gene matches: 4. This CDR3 region has 15 residues. The germline V gene encodes CDR1 MNHEY and CDR2 SVGEGT. For the CDR3, the DNA is TGTGCCAGCAGTTCGGCTAGCGGGCCCTACAATGAGCAGTTCTTC. This sequence encodes CASSSASGPYNEQFF.

The chain is built from TRBV5-6 and TRBJ1-5; TRBD1 matches 7 bases. J lost 3 bases, V lost 4 bases, and 4 bases had no gene match. The CDR3 sequence is 14 residues long. The germline CDR1 and CDR2 sequences are SGHDT and YYEEEE. In DNA, the CDR3 is TGTGCCAGCAGCGCCGGGACAGCCAATCAGCCCCAGCATTTT. It specifies CASSAGTANQPQHF.

V is TRBV19 and J is TRBJ1-6, with D hard to call. The CDR3 consists of 14 residues. Germline V gene data show CDR1 as LNHDA and CDR2 as SQIVND (reference sequence). Trimming took 2 bases from V and 4 from J, leaving 6 bases between them. The CDR3 nucleotides are TGTGCCAGTAGTATATGGGGATATAATTCACCCCTCCACTTT. Translated: CASSIWGYNSPLHF.

This sequence joins TRBV29-1 and TRBJ1-2; D is unclear. V was shortened by 5 bases and J by 8 bases, with 3 bases between the two germline ends. CDR3 length: 8 amino acids. CDR1 and CDR2 (germline): SQVTM, ANQGSEA. CDR3 sequence reads: CSVNGYTF. CDR3 DNA: TGCAGCGTTAACGGCTACACCTTC.

The chain has TRBV27 and TRBJ2-7; D unclear. V was shortened by 1 base and J by 0 bases, with 4 bases between the two germline ends. The V gene's germline CDR1 is MNHEY and CDR2 SMNVEV (reference sequence). The CDR3 has 13 amino acids. The CDR3 is CASSLWASYEQYF. As DNA, the CDR3 is TGTGCCAGCAGTTTATGGGCCTCCTACGAGCAGTACTTC.

This rearrangement joins TRBV6-4 to TRBJ2-3; 10 nucleotides align to TRBD1. The CDR3 sequence is 15 residues long. V lost 2 bases to trimming and J lost 1 base; unmatched junction nucleotides: 0. Germline values: CDR1 MRHNA, CDR2 SNTAGT. This CDR3 is CASSDGTGGTDTQYF. CDR3 bases: TGTGCCAGCAGTGACGGGACAGGGGGCACAGATACGCAGTATTTT.

J is TRBJ2-7 and V is TRBV12-3 or TRBV12-4, with no clear D. CDR3 length: 11 amino acids. The V end lost 3 bases, the J end lost 7 bases, and 7 bases lay between the germline ends. In DNA form, the CDR3 reads TGTGCCAGCAGTTTCCTGGGGGAGCAGTACTTC. Encoded protein: CASSFLGEQYF.

The gene calls are TRBV9 and TRBJ2-5; 9 bases fit TRBD1. Trimming took 0 bases from V and 5 from J; bases not matched to a gene: 5. This CDR3 contains 15 residues. Germline CDR1 and CDR2: SGDLS and YYNGEE. As DNA, the CDR3 is TGTGCCAGCAGCGTAGGAGTAGGGACAGGGGAGACCCAGTACTTC. Translation: CASSVGVGTGETQYF. Based on the CDR3 plus reference TRBV9 and TRBJ2-5, the full variable domain is DSGVTQTPKHLITATGQRVTLRCSPRSGDLSVYWYQQSLDQGLQFLIQYYNGEERAKGNILERFSAQQFPDLHSELNLSSLELGDSALYFCASSVGVGTGETQYFGPGTRLLVL.

This CDR3 is CASDVMEAFF. Written as DNA, the CDR3 is TGTGCCAGCGATGTGATGGAAGCTTTCTTT. The chain has TRBV7-9 and TRBJ1-1; D remains ambiguous. Per the germline V gene, CDR1 is SEHNR and CDR2 is FQNEAQ (reference sequence). V was shortened by 8 bases and J by 8 bases, with 9 bases between the two germline ends. This CDR3 spans 10 amino acids. Full variable domain (rest looked up from reference TRBV7-9 and TRBJ1-1): DTGVSQNPRHKITKRGQNVTFRCDPISEHNRLYWYRQTLGQGPEFLTYFQNEAQLEKSRLLSDRFSAERPKGSFSTLEIQRTEQGDSAMYLCASDVMEAFFGQGTRLTVV.

The chain uses TRBV5-4 and TRBJ2-7, with D perhaps given as TRBD1 or TRBD2 (6 bases each). The CDR3 contains 15 residues. Between the trimmed V and J ends, which lost 2 bases and 0 bases, there was a span of 12 bases. Germline V gives CDR1 SGHNT, CDR2 YYREEE (reference sequence). The CDR3 region has the DNA TGTGCCAGCAGCTTTCGAGGGGGGCCCTCCTACGAGCAGTACTTC. It encodes CASSFRGGPSYEQYF. Full variable domain (missing parts from reference TRBV5-4 and TRBJ2-7): ETGVTQSPTHLIKTRGQQVTLRCSSQSGHNTVSWYQQALGQGPQFIFQYYREEENGRGNFPPRFSGLQFPNYSSELNVNALELDDSALYLCASSFRGGPSYEQYFGPGTRLTVT.

The V gene is TRBV25-1, the J gene TRBJ1-5; TRBD1 aligns across 10 bases. Germline CDR1 and CDR2: MGHDK and SYGVNS. CDR3 size: 14 residues. Trimming removed 3 bases from V and 5 bases from J; junction bases left unmatched: 1. The chain's CDR3 is CASSEGTGDQPQHF. CDR3 sequence (DNA): TGTGCCAGCAGTGAGGGGACAGGGGATCAGCCCCAGCATTTT.

The rearrangement links TRBV7-9 to TRBJ2-7; D is unclear. In germline, CDR1 is SEHNR, CDR2 FQNEAQ (reference sequence). Trimming took off 4 bases at V and 3 bases at J, with 10 bases between the two ends. The CDR3 covers 13 residues. The CDR3 reads CASSWQEHYEQYF. In DNA form, the CDR3 reads TGTGCCAGCAGCTGGCAGGAACACTACGAGCAGTACTTC.

V gene TRBV28 combines with J gene TRBJ2-1, with D possibly being TRBD2 (6 bases). CDR3 length: 17 residues. The germline V and J ends were trimmed by 4 bases and 8 bases, with 24 bases remaining between them. In germline, CDR1 is MDHEN, CDR2 SYDVKM. The CDR3, as DNA: TGTGCCAGCAGTTCCTCGTTTACGGGCGGGACTGGGGATGAGCAGTTCTTC. As protein: CASSSSFTGGTGDEQFF.

The V gene is TRBV28, the J gene TRBJ1-2, with a tentative D call TRBD1 (6 bases). This CDR3 comprises 13 residues. Germline V lookup: CDR1 MDHEN, CDR2 SYDVKM. V shed 3 bases and J shed 7 bases, with 12 bases lying between them. CDR3 bases: TGTGCCAGCAGTTTGGCCCTACAGGGTGGCTACACCTTC. It is translated as CASSLALQGGYTF.

This clonotype was counted once. The V gene is TRBV6-2 or TRBV6-3, the J gene TRBJ2-1; 9 positions match TRBD2. Germline CDR1 is MNHEY and CDR2 is SVGEGT. The CDR3 extends over 16 amino acids. After removal of 7 bases from V and 6 bases from J, the junction contained 13 bases not matched to a gene. This CDR3 reads CASTTTPGLALNEQFF. The CDR3 coding sequence is TGTGCCAGCACCACCACCCCGGGACTAGCCCTCAATGAGCAGTTCTTC.

The rearrangement uses TRBV11-3 and TRBJ2-1; the match to TRBD2 covers 13 bases. V dropped 5 bases and J dropped 5; count of bases not matched to a gene: 9. This CDR3 has 17 amino acids. Germline lookup yields CDR1 SGHNT and CDR2 YENEEA. CDR3 residues: CASSPLGLAGDHNEQFF. CDR3 DNA sequence: TGTGCCAGCAGCCCACTCGGACTAGCGGGGGACCACAATGAGCAGTTCTTC.

The rearrangement uses TRBV2 and TRBJ1-2; D is undetermined. The CDR3 spans 10 residues. Germline values: CDR1 SNHLY, CDR2 FYNNEI. V lost 2 bases and J lost 5, with 0 bases in between. The CDR3 DNA reads TGTGCCAGCAGTGAATATGGCTACACCTTC. The encoded protein is CASSEYGYTF. Looking up the rest from reference TRBV2 and TRBJ1-2 gives the full variable domain: EPEVTQTPSHQVTQMGQEVILRCVPISNHLYFYWYRQILGQKVEFLVSFYNNEISEKSEIFDDQFSVERPDGSNFTLKIRSTKLEDSAMYFCASSEYGYTFGSGTRLTVV.

This clonotype showed up just once. This chain uses TRBV29-1 with TRBJ2-1; D is unclear. There are 14 residues in the CDR3. Trimming shortened V by 3 bases and J by 7 bases, and 16 bases separated the two germline ends. Per germline, CDR1 SQVTM and CDR2 ANQGSEA. The CDR3: CSVDDGWANNEQFF. The CDR3 DNA follows: TGCAGCGTTGATGATGGCTGGGCGAATAATGAGCAGTTCTTC.

The V and J genes are TRBV3-1 and TRBJ2-7; 11 bases map to TRBD1. Germline V CDR1 and CDR2: LGHDT, YNNKEL (reference sequence). Germline trimming cut 8 bases from V and 4 bases from J; bases unmatched to any gene: 7. The CDR3 covers 14 residues. DNA of the CDR3: TGTGCCAGCGGGGGACAGGGGGTTTCTTACGAGCAGTACTTC. This encodes CASGGQGVSYEQYF.